This paragraph covers one TCR beta chain sequence. Antigen unknown. A second about 6 to 12 cycle PCR used barcoded and J-beta primers. All samples gave at least 3 million CDR3-containing paired-end reads. TCRdb reanalysed the 5' RACE reads using MiXCR and keeps one entry per CDR3 protein. Here the sample spans some 860,000 distinct CDR3 sequences, about 61% being singletons. The data belong to a study of blood T cells in healthy people across ages. V was clipped by 3 bases and J by 7 bases, with 16 bases between them. The germline gives CDR1 DFQATT, CDR2 SNEGSKA (reference sequence). CDR3 length: 15 amino acids. Regarding the study as a whole: Donor CMV status, an unknown factor, possibly confounded changes in expanded clonotypes. Total diversity from one million sequenced T cells was likely underestimated.

The chain couples TRBV20-1 to TRBJ1-6; D is ambiguous. The sequence was collected from a man aged 40-49 years in good health. Input material: blood. The CDR3 sequence: CSASFSGQVNSPLHF. For the CDR3, the DNA is TGCAGTGCTAGCTTCTCCGGCCAGGTGAATTCACCCCTCCACTTT.